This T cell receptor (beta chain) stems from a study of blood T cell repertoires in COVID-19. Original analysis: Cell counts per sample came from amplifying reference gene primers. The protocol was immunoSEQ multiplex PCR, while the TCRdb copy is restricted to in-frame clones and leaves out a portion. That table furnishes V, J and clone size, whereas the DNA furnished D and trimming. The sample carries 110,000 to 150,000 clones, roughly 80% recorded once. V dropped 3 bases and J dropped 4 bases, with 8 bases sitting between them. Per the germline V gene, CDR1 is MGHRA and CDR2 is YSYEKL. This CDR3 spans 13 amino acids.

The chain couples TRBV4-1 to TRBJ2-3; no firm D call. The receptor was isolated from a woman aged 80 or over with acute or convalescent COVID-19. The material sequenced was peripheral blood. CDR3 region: CASSHFLADTQYF. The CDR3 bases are TGCGCCAGCAGCCATTTCCTCGCAGATACGCAGTATTTT.